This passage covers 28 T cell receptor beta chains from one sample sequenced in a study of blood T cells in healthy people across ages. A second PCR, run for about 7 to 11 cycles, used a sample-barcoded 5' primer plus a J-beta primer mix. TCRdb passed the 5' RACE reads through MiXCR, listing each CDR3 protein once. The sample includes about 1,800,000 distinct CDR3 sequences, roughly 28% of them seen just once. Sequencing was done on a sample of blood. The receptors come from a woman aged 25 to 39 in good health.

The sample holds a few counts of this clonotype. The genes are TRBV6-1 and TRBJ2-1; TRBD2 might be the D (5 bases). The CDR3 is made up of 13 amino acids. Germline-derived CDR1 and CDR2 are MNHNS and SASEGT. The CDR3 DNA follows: TGTGCGAGCGGTAACCCATTCACCTGTGAGCAGTTCTTC. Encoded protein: CASGNPFTCEQFF.

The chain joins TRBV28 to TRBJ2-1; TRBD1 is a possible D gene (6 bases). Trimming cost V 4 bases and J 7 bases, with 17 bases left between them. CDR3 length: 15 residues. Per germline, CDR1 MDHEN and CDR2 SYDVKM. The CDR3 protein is CASSSGHGLRNEQFF. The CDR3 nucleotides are TGTGCCAGCAGTTCGGGACATGGCCTTAGGAATGAGCAGTTCTTC.

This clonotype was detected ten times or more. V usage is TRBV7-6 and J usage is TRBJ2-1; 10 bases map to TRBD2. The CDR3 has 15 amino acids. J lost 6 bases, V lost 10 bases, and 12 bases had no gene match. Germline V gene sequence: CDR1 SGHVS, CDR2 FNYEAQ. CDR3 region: CATKGLAGGPNEQFF. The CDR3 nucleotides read TGTGCCACCAAGGGATTAGCGGGAGGCCCCAATGAGCAGTTCTTC.

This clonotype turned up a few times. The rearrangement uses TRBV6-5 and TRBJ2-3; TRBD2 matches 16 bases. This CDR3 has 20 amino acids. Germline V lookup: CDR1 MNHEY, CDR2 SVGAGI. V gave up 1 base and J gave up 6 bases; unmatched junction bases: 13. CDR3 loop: CASSYWTGTSGRADTDTQYF. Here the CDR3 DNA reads TGTGCCAGCAGTTACTGGACCGGGACTAGCGGGAGGGCCGATACGGATACGCAGTATTTT.

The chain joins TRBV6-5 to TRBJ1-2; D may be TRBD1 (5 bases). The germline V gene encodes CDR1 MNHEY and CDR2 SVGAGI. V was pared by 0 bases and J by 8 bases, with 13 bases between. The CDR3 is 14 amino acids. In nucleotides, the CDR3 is TGTGCCAGCAGTTACTCGAGAGGGGCAAAAGGCTACACCTTC. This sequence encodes CASSYSRGAKGYTF.

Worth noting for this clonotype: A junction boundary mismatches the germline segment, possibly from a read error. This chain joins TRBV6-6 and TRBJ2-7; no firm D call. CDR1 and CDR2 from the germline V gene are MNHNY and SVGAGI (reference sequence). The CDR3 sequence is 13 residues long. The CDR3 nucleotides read TGTGCCAGCAGAGGCGCCAGCTACTACGGGCAGTACTTC. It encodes CASRGASYYGQYF.

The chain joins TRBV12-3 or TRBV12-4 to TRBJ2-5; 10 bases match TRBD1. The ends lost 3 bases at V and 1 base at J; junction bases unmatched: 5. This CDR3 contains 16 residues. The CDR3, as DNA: TGTGCCAGCAGTTTTGGGACAGGGGTAGGCCAAGAGACCCAGTACTTC. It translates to CASSFGTGVGQETQYF.

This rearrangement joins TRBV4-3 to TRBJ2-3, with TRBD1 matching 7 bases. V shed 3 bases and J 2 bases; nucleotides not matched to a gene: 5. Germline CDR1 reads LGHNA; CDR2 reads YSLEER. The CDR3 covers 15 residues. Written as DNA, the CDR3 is TGCGCCAGCAGCCAGGGACAGACCACCACAGATACGCAGTATTTT. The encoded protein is CASSQGQTTTDTQYF.

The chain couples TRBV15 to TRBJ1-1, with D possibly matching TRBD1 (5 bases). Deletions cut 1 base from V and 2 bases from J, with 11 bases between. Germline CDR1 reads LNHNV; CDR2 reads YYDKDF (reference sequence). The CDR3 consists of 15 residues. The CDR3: CATSRVRAGNTEAFF. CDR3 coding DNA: TGTGCCACCAGCAGAGTCAGGGCGGGCAACACTGAAGCTTTCTTT.

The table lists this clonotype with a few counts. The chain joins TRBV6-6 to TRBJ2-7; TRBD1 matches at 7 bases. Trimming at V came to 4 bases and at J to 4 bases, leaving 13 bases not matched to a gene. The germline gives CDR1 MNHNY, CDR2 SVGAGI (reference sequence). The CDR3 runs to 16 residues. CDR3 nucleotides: TGTGCCAGCAGTTTATATCAGGGACAGACTCCGTACGAGCAGTACTTC. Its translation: CASSLYQGQTPYEQYF.

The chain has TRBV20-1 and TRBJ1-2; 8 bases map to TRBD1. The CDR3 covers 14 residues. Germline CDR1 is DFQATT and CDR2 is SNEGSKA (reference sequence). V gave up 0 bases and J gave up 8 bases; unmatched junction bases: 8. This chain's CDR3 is CSAREGTGPGGYTF. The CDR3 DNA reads TGCAGTGCTAGAGAGGGGACAGGCCCCGGGGGCTACACCTTC.

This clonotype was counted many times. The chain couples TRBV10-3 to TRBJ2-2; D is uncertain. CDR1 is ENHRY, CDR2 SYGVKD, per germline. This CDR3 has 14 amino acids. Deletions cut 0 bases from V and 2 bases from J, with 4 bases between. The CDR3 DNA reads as TGTGCCATCAGTGAGTCCGGCAACACCGGGGAGCTGTTTTTT. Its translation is CAISESGNTGELFF.

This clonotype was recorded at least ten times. In nucleotides, the CDR3 is TGCGCCAGCAGTGCCTCTCCTAGTGGTACGCAGTATTTT. Its translation: CASSASPSGTQYF. V gene TRBV10-1 combines with J gene TRBJ2-3; D ambiguous. The germline gives CDR1 WNHNN, CDR2 SYGVQD (reference sequence). This CDR3 is 13 amino acids long. The V end was cut by 4 bases, the J end by 8 bases, with 13 bases between.

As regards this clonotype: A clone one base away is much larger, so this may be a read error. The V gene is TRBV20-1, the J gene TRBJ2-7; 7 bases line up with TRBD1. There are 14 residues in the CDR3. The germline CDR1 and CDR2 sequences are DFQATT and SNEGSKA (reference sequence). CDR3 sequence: CSATSRDRTYEQDF. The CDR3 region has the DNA TGCAGTGCCACATCCCGGGACAGAACCTACGAGCAGGACTTC.

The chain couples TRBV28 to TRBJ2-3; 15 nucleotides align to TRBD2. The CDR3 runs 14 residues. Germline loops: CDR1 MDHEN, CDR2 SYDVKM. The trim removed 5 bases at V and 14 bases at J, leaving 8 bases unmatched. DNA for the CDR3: TGTGCCAGCAGTAGGACTAGCGGGGGGGCCTTTCTGTATTTT. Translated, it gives CASSRTSGGAFLYF.

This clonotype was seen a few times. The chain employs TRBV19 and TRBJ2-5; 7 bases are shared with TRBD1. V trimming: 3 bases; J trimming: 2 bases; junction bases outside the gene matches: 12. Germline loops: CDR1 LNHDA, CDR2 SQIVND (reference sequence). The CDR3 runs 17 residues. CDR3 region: CASSILPATGRQETQYF. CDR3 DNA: TGTGCCAGTAGTATCCTCCCCGCGACAGGGAGACAAGAGACCCAGTACTTC.

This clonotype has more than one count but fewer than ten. CDR3 bases: TGTGCCAGCAGCTCTCTCGGCAGGTTCACAGATACGCAGTATTTT. Residues: CASSSLGRFTDTQYF. This chain links TRBV9 with TRBJ2-3; D is ambiguous. This CDR3 contains 15 residues. The V gene's germline CDR1 is SGDLS and CDR2 YYNGEE. V was pared by 4 bases and J by 2 bases, with 14 bases between.

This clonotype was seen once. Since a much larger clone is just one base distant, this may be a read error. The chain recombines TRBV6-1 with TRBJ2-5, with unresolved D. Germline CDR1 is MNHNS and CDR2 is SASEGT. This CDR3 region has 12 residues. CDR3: CTSSDRRETQYF. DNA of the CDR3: TGTACCAGCAGTGACCGGAGAGAGACCCAGTACTTC.

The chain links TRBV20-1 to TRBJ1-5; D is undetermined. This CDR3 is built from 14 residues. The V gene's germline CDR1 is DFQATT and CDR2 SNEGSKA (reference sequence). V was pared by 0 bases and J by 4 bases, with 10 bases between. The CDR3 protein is CSARDGEGNQPQHF. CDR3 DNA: TGCAGTGCTAGAGACGGGGAGGGAAATCAGCCCCAGCATTTT.

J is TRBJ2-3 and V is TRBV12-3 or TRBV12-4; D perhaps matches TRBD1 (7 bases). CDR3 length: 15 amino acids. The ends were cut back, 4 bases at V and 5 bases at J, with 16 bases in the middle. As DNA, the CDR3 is TGTGCCAGCAGTTATTTTCAGGGGGGCGGAGATACGCAGTATTTT. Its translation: CASSYFQGGGDTQYF.

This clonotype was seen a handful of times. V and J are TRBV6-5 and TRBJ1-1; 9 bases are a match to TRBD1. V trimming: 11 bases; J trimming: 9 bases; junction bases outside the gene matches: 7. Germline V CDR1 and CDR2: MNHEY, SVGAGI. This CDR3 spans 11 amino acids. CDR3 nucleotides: TGTGCCGGGGGACAGGGATCGCAAGCTTTCTTT. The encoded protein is CAGGQGSQAFF.

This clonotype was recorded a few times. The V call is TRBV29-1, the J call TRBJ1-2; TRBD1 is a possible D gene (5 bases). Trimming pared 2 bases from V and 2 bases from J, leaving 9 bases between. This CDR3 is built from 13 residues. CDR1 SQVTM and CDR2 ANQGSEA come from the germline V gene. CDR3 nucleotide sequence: TGCAGCGTTGAAAGGGACCAAAACTATGGCTACACCTTC. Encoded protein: CSVERDQNYGYTF.

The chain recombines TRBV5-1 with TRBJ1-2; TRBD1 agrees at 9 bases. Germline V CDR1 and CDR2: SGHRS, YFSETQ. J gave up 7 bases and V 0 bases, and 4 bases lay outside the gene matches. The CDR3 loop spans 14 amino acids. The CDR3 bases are TGCGCCAGCAGCTTGGAACAGGGGGCCGGTGGCTACACCTTC. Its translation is CASSLEQGAGGYTF.

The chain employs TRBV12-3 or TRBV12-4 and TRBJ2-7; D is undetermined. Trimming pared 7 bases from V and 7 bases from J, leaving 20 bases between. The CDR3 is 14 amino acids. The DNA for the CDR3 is TGTGCCAGCAAGTTGGCTTGGGAACTCAATGAGCAGTACTTC. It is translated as CASKLAWELNEQYF.

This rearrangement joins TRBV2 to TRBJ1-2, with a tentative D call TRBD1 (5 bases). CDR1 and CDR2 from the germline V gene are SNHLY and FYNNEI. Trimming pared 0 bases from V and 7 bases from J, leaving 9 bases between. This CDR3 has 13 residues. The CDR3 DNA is TGTGCCAGCAGTGAAGCCGGGGCCGGTGGCTACACCTTC. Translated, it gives CASSEAGAGGYTF.

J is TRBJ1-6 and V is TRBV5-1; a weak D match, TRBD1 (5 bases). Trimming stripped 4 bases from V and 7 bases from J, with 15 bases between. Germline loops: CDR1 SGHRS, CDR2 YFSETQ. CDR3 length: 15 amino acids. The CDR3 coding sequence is TGCGCCAGCAGCACCGACCCGGGGGGGAATTCACCCCTCCACTTT. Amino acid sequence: CASSTDPGGNSPLHF.

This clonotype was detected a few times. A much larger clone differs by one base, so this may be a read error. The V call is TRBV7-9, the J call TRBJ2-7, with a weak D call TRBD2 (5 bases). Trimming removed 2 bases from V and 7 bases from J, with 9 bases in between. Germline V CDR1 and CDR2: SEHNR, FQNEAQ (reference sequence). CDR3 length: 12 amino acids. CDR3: CASSLLANEQYF. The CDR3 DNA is TGTGCCAGCAGCTTACTAGCTAATGAGCAGTACTTC.

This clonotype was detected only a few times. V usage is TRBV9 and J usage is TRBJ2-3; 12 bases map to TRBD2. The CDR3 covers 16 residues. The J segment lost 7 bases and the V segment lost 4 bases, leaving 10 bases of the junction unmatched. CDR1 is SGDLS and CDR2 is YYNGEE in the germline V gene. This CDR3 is CASSPRLAGEVNTQYF. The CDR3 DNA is TGTGCCAGCAGCCCTCGACTAGCGGGAGAAGTTAATACGCAGTATTTT.